What follows are 32 T cell receptor beta chains derived from one specimen sequenced in a study of cytomegalovirus exposure and HLA in healthy donors. 13 Jbeta primers and 60 Vbeta primers were used for the PCR. TCRdb's copy holds only in-frame clones and misses some; the assay was immunoSEQ multiplex PCR. The table has approximately 180,000 clones, approximately 72% seen once. Sequencing used PBMCs. The receptors were gathered from a human donor in good health.

The chain recombines TRBV5-6 with TRBJ2-3; D is unresolved. There are 14 residues in the CDR3. Germline V gives CDR1 SGHDT, CDR2 YYEEEE. V was shortened by 1 base and J by 1 base, with 7 bases between the two germline ends. CDR3 DNA: TGTGCCAGCAGCTTGTTCCAGGGCACAGATACGCAGTATTTT. This gives the protein CASSLFQGTDTQYF.

This clone turned up a few times. The V call is TRBV19, the J call TRBJ1-6; perhaps TRBD1 as D (6 bases). Germline assignment: CDR1 LNHDA and CDR2 SQIVND (reference sequence). The CDR3 has 15 amino acids. The ends were cut back, 2 bases at V and 8 bases at J, with 13 bases in the middle. The CDR3 DNA reads TGTGCCAGTAGTATACCTGGGGACAACTATTCACCCCTCCACTTT. Translation gives CASSIPGDNYSPLHF.

Notes on this clone: Within the sample, other DNA sequences also encode this same CDR3. This sequence joins TRBV4-1 and TRBJ1-1; D is perhaps TRBD1 (5 bases). CDR1 is MGHRA, CDR2 YSYEKL, per germline. The CDR3 consists of 16 residues. Trimming removed 8 bases from V and 0 bases from J, with 19 bases in between. The CDR3 loop reads CASFPLPGMMNTEAFF. The CDR3 DNA reads as TGCGCCAGCTTCCCTTTGCCAGGGATGATGAACACTGAAGCTTTCTTT.

The rearrangement uses TRBV27 and TRBJ2-5; 7 bases align to TRBD2. The CDR3 is made up of 15 amino acids. CDR1 is MNHEY and CDR2 is SMNVEV in the germline V gene (reference sequence). V lost 4 bases, J lost 2 bases, and 7 bases stayed unmatched. The CDR3 sequence is CASSSLVGGQETQYF. CDR3 sequence (DNA): TGTGCCAGCAGTTCGCTGGTGGGGGGGCAAGAGACCCAGTACTTC.

This clone came up once. V and J are TRBV5-4 and TRBJ2-3; 9 bases match TRBD2. The germline V gene has CDR1 SGHNT and CDR2 YYREEE (reference sequence). The CDR3 has 19 residues. V shed 4 bases, J shed 1 base, and the junction held 16 bases outside the gene matches. The CDR3 is CASSGLGSGGFGGTDTQYF. DNA of the CDR3: TGTGCCAGCAGCGGCCTGGGGAGCGGGGGGTTCGGTGGCACAGATACGCAGTATTTT.

This clone was seen just once. The chain employs TRBV6-5 and TRBJ1-5, with unresolved D. V was trimmed by 6 bases and J by 8 bases, leaving 14 bases between them. Germline V gives CDR1 MNHEY, CDR2 SVGAGI. There are 13 residues in the CDR3. CDR3 region: CASSPRPEKPQHF. DNA of the CDR3: TGTGCCAGCAGCCCTCGACCGGAGAAGCCCCAGCATTTT.

This sequence joins TRBV7-2 and TRBJ2-5; TRBD1 matches at 8 bases. J was trimmed by 2 bases and V by 7 bases; bases with no gene match: 6. Germline assignment: CDR1 SGHTA and CDR2 FQGNSA. CDR3 length equals 14 residues. The CDR3 is CASIIRTGQETQYF. CDR3 in DNA: TGTGCCAGCATCATTCGGACAGGGCAAGAGACCCAGTACTTC.

The chain combines TRBV15 with TRBJ2-5, with TRBD2 matching 8 bases. The J segment lost 4 bases and the V segment lost 3 bases, leaving 1 base of the junction unmatched. This CDR3 contains 13 residues. Germline V gene data show CDR1 as LNHNV and CDR2 as YYDKDF (reference sequence). For the CDR3, the DNA is TGTGCCACCAGCAGCGGGGGGGGAGAGACCCAGTACTTC. This codes for CATSSGGGETQYF.

The V and J genes are TRBV29-1 and TRBJ2-3; 7 bases match TRBD1. Losses at the gene ends were 0 bases for V and 0 bases for J; bases not matched to a gene: 6. The CDR3 consists of 16 residues. In germline, CDR1 is SQVTM, CDR2 ANQGSEA. CDR3 coding DNA: TGCAGCGTTGAAGATTGGGGACAGATTAGCACAGATACGCAGTATTTT. Translated: CSVEDWGQISTDTQYF.

This clone was detected once. The V call is TRBV5-1, the J call TRBJ1-3; D might be TRBD1 (5 bases). This CDR3 has 14 amino acids. From germline, CDR1 is SGHRS and CDR2 YFSETQ. Trimming cost V 6 bases and J 2 bases, with 12 bases left between them. This CDR3 reads CASKDLTAGNTIYF. The CDR3 DNA is TGCGCCAGCAAAGATTTGACAGCTGGAAACACCATATATTTT.

The chain uses TRBV9 and TRBJ1-1; 10 bases match TRBD1. J lost 5 bases, V lost 3 bases, and 10 bases had no gene match. Germline CDR1 is SGDLS and CDR2 is YYNGEE. The CDR3 is made up of 16 amino acids. CDR3 in DNA: TGTGCCAGCAGCGAGGAAGTCGGGACAGGGGAGACTGAAGCTTTCTTT. The encoded protein is CASSEEVGTGETEAFF. Drawing the rest from reference TRBV9 and TRBJ1-1, the complete variable domain is DSGVTQTPKHLITATGQRVTLRCSPRSGDLSVYWYQQSLDQGLQFLIQYYNGEERAKGNILERFSAQQFPDLHSELNLSSLELGDSALYFCASSEEVGTGETEAFFGQGTRLTVV.

This chain connects TRBV6-5 to TRBJ1-1; D ambiguous. The V end was cut by 2 bases, the J end by 1 base, with 5 bases between. The CDR3 is 13 residues long. Germline assignment: CDR1 MNHEY and CDR2 SVGAGI. The CDR3 loop reads CASSYEGNTEAFF. In DNA form, the CDR3 reads TGTGCCAGCAGTTACGAGGGGAACACTGAAGCTTTCTTT.

Here the CDR3 DNA reads TGTGCCAGCAGCTTAGCGCACAGGGGGCCGTGGGCTGAAGCTTTCTTT. Protein sequence: CASSLAHRGPWAEAFF. V and J are TRBV11-2 and TRBJ1-1; 9 nucleotides align to TRBD1. The CDR3 sequence is 16 residues long. V lost 1 base, J lost 6 bases, and 9 bases stayed unmatched. CDR1 is SGHAT, CDR2 FQNNGV, per germline.

This clone has more than one count but fewer than ten. The chain employs TRBV21-1 and TRBJ1-5; the DNA was not used to check the table's D call, TRBD1. TRBV21-1 is a recognized pseudogene. This CDR3 region has 17 residues. The DNA for the CDR3 is TGTGCCAGCAGCAAAGACGGACAGGATGAAGTTATGCAGCCCCAGCATTTT. It yields the protein CASSKDGQDEVMQPQHF.

This rearrangement joins TRBV9 to TRBJ1-1; TRBD1 aligns across 8 bases. CDR3 length: 16 amino acids. Trimming took 2 bases from V and 6 from J; bases not matched to a gene: 12. The germline gives CDR1 SGDLS, CDR2 YYNGEE. DNA for the CDR3: TGTGCCAGCAGCGTGGGGTCAGGGGGCGCTGGGGCTGAAGCTTTCTTT. Amino acids: CASSVGSGGAGAEAFF.

V and J are TRBV5-4 and TRBJ2-7; 7 bases match TRBD2. V trimming: 3 bases; J trimming: 2 bases; junction bases outside the gene matches: 2. CDR3 size: 13 residues. CDR1 is SGHNT, CDR2 YYREEE, per germline (reference sequence). CDR3 residues: CASSWGGTYEQYF. The CDR3 coding sequence is TGTGCCAGCAGCTGGGGGGGTACCTACGAGCAGTACTTC.

The chain has TRBV11-2 and TRBJ1-2, with D hard to call. Germline V CDR1 and CDR2: SGHAT, FQNNGV. The CDR3 consists of 13 residues. Trimming shortened V by 5 bases and J by 3 bases, and 10 bases separated the two germline ends. The CDR3 region is CASSLRLDYGYTF. The CDR3 DNA reads as TGTGCCAGCAGCCTCAGACTCGACTATGGCTACACCTTC. The entire variable domain, with the rest obtained from reference TRBV11-2 and TRBJ1-2, is as follows: EAGVAQSPRYKIIEKRQSVAFWCNPISGHATLYWYQQILGQGPKLLIQFQNNGVVDDSQLPKDRFSAERLKGVDSTLKIQPAKLEDSAVYLCASSLRLDYGYTFGSGTRLTVV.

V and J are TRBV5-6 and TRBJ1-2; D unclear. CDR1 and CDR2 from the germline V gene are SGHDT and YYEEEE. The CDR3 runs 16 residues. V was pared by 8 bases and J by 4 bases, with 24 bases between. The CDR3 DNA follows: TGTGCCAGTTCTTCCCTTTTGCCGCGGCAGAGCTATGGCTACACCTTC. The encoded protein is CASSSLLPRQSYGYTF. The full variable domain, completed using reference TRBV5-6 and TRBJ1-2, is DAGVTQSPTHLIKTRGQQVTLRCSPKSGHDTVSWYQQALGQGPQFIFQYYEEEERQRGNFPDRFSGHQFPNYSSELNVNALLLGDSALYLCASSSLLPRQSYGYTFGSGTRLTVV.

The chain combines TRBV2 with TRBJ1-6; maybe TRBD1 (5 bases). V was pared by 2 bases and J by 7 bases, with 15 bases between. Germline V lookup: CDR1 SNHLY, CDR2 FYNNEI. The CDR3 loop spans 16 amino acids. This chain's CDR3 is CASSEPTDSDNSPLHF. The DNA of the CDR3 is TGTGCCAGCAGTGAACCAACAGACAGCGACAATTCACCCCTCCACTTT.

The chain is built from TRBV7-2 and TRBJ1-1, with 7 bases fitting TRBD1. The germline CDR1 and CDR2 sequences are SGHTA and FQGNSA. This CDR3 has 14 amino acids. Trimming cost V 9 bases and J 1 base; bases outside gene matches: 8. The CDR3 sequence is CASTTGTTNTEAFF. In DNA, the CDR3 is TGTGCCAGTACGACAGGGACGACGAACACTGAAGCTTTCTTT.

This chain uses TRBV27 with TRBJ1-2, with 8 bases fitting TRBD1. With V trimmed by 6 bases and J by 3 bases, 3 bases remained unmatched. The CDR3 contains 13 residues. Per the germline V gene, CDR1 is MNHEY and CDR2 is SMNVEV (reference sequence). The CDR3 DNA follows: TGTGCCAGCAGCCCGACAGGGGACTATGGCTACACCTTC. Translation: CASSPTGDYGYTF.

The genes are TRBV23-1 and TRBJ1-5; TRBD1 matches 9 bases. TRBV23-1 is sorted into the ORF group, with uncertain function. This CDR3 is 16 amino acids long. Trimming cost V 9 bases and J 6 bases; bases outside gene matches: 15. The CDR3, as DNA: TGCGCCAGTCCGCCTTCCCGGGACAGGGCAGGTCAGCCCCAGCATTTT. Protein product: CASPPSRDRAGQPQHF.

The chain combines TRBV25-1 with TRBJ2-7, with D perhaps TRBD2 (6 bases). V was clipped by 1 base and J by 3 bases, with 10 bases between them. CDR3 length equals 14 residues. CDR1 is MGHDK, CDR2 SYGVNS, per germline. The DNA of the CDR3 is TGTGCCAGCAGTGAATCCCTAGCGAGCTACGAGCAGTACTTC. Translating gives CASSESLASYEQYF.

The CDR3 loop is CASSPRQTSTEAFF. CDR3 DNA sequence: TGCGCCAGCAGCCCCAGGCAAACCTCCACTGAAGCTTTCTTT. The rearrangement uses TRBV10-1 and TRBJ1-1; unclear D gene. Per germline, CDR1 WNHNN and CDR2 SYGVQD (reference sequence). The CDR3 runs to 14 residues. Trimming left V 6 bases short and J 4 bases short, with 15 bases between.

The CDR3 DNA is TGCGCCAGCAGCTCTGGGACAGGGAGGGACAAAAACATTCAGTACTTC. This encodes CASSSGTGRDKNIQYF. The chain links TRBV5-1 to TRBJ2-4; 9 bases align to TRBD1. The CDR3 is made up of 16 amino acids. Losses at the gene ends were 3 bases for V and 3 bases for J; bases not matched to a gene: 7. Germline assignment: CDR1 SGHRS and CDR2 YFSETQ.

V and J are TRBV2 and TRBJ1-4; the match to TRBD1 covers 7 bases. The CDR3 covers 14 residues. CDR1 is SNHLY and CDR2 is FYNNEI in the germline V gene. With V trimmed by 6 bases and J by 3 bases, 4 bases remained unmatched. CDR3 residues: CASRVTGANEKLFF. CDR3 nucleotides: TGTGCCAGCAGGGTTACAGGGGCTAATGAAAAACTGTTTTTT.

J is TRBJ2-1 and V is TRBV6-5, with 9 bases fitting TRBD1. V was pared by 5 bases and J by 7 bases, with 9 bases of the junction left unmatched. Germline CDR1 reads MNHEY; CDR2 reads SVGAGI. This CDR3 region has 15 residues. CDR3 sequence: CASSTRGTGRNEQFF. CDR3 nucleotides: TGTGCCAGCAGTACCCGAGGGACAGGGAGGAATGAGCAGTTCTTC.

This clone was counted a few times. The V gene is TRBV7-9, the J gene TRBJ2-2; D possibly corresponds to TRBD2 (6 bases). This CDR3 has 17 amino acids. Germline CDR1 reads SEHNR; CDR2 reads FQNEAQ (reference sequence). Trimming took 4 bases from V and 0 from J, leaving 15 bases between them. The CDR3 coding sequence is TGTGCCAGCAGCTCAACGGACTACCTTACGAACACCGGGGAGCTGTTTTTT. It is translated as CASSSTDYLTNTGELFF. The whole variable domain, remainder taken from reference TRBV7-9 and TRBJ2-2, is DTGVSQNPRHKITKRGQNVTFRCDPISEHNRLYWYRQTLGQGPEFLTYFQNEAQLEKSRLLSDRFSAERPKGSFSTLEIQRTEQGDSAMYLCASSSTDYLTNTGELFFGEGSRLTVL.

This clone was seen a few times. This rearrangement joins TRBV6-1 to TRBJ1-4; D perhaps matches TRBD1 (6 bases). Germline V gene lookup returns CDR1 MNHNS and CDR2 SASEGT. This CDR3 comprises 16 residues. The V end was cut by 4 bases, the J end by 0 bases, with 12 bases between. Written as DNA, the CDR3 is TGTGCCAGCAGTGGCCGGGACACAGCAACTAATGAAAAACTGTTTTTT. It codes for CASSGRDTATNEKLFF.

The chain combines TRBV5-1 with TRBJ2-3; TRBD1 might be the D (6 bases). The CDR3 runs to 15 residues. Trimming removed 4 bases at V and 4 bases at J, with 16 bases between. CDR1 and CDR2 (germline): SGHRS, YFSETQ. The CDR3 coding sequence is TGCGCCAGCAGCCAGGACAGAAGATTCGCAGATACGCAGTATTTT. Translating gives CASSQDRRFADTQYF. The full variable domain, its missing parts supplied by reference TRBV5-1 and TRBJ2-3, is KAGVTQTPRYLIKTRGQQVTLSCSPISGHRSVSWYQQTPGQGLQFLFEYFSETQRNKGNFPGRFSGRQFSNSRSEMNVSTLELGDSALYLCASSQDRRFADTQYFGPGTRLTVL.

The chain couples TRBV2 to TRBJ2-2; 8 bases fit TRBD1. The junction had 3 bases not matched to a gene; V was cut back by 3 bases and J by 6 bases. The CDR3 totals 14 residues. Germline V CDR1 and CDR2: SNHLY, FYNNEI. The CDR3 protein is CASSDRGQSGELFF. CDR3 in DNA: TGTGCCAGCAGTGACAGGGGGCAATCCGGGGAGCTGTTTTTT.

V usage is TRBV6-1 and J usage is TRBJ1-4; the match to TRBD1 covers 10 bases. The CDR3 has 14 amino acids. CDR1 MNHNS and CDR2 SASEGT come from the germline V gene. V was clipped by 3 bases and J by 8 bases; unmatched bases: 3. The DNA of the CDR3 is TGTGCCAGCAGTGAGACAGGGGGCGTAGAAAAACTGTTTTTT. Translation gives CASSETGGVEKLFF.